Listed below are T cell receptor beta chains from one sample, sequenced in a study of blood T cell repertoires in COVID-19. Data came from immunoSEQ multiplex PCR; TCRdb stores just in-frame clones and leaves some out. This table has about 63,000 clones, 70% to 90% appearing once. The sequenced material came from PBMCs or T cells enriched from blood (not recorded which). The receptor set was obtained from a woman aged 40 to 50 with acute COVID-19. CDR3s include the opening cysteine and the closing phenylalanine or tryptophan. A D gene is named only where the DNA matches it firmly. The size entry is marked missing in some rows and otherwise reads once, few, many or a size class.

D	V	J	size	DNA	CDR3
-	TRBV19	TRBJ2-3	-	TGTGCCAGTAGCTATAGGGAGAGTGGCACAGATACGCAGTATTTT	CASSYRESGTDTQYF
TRBD1	TRBV9	TRBJ1-3	-	TGTGCCAGCAGCGTACGGGGGACAGGGCCTGGAAACACCATATATTTT	CASSVRGTGPGNTIYF
TRBD2	TRBV24-1	TRBJ2-5	once	TGTGCCACCAGTGACCCGACTAGCGGGGGGGCCGGTGAGACCCAGTACTTC	CATSDPTSGGAGETQYF
-	TRBV19	TRBJ2-5	-	TGTGCCAGTAGGCGAAACCAAGAGACCCAGTACTTC	CASRRNQETQYF
-	TRBV20-1	TRBJ1-5	-	TGCAGTGCTATTGATTATAGCAATCAGCCCCAGCATTTT	CSAIDYSNQPQHF
TRBD1	TRBV5-1	TRBJ2-6	-	TGCGCCAGCAGCCCGACAGGGCCATCCTCTGGGGCCAACGTCCTGACTTTC	CASSPTGPSSGANVLTF
-	TRBV6-6	TRBJ1-6	-	TGTGCCAGCAGTCCGTCGATTGGGGGCTGGGGTAGTAATTCACCCCTCCACTTT	CASSPSIGGWGSNSPLHF
TRBD2	TRBV7-8	TRBJ2-5	-	TGTGCCAGCAGCGCAAGTGGACTAGCGGGACGAACCCAGTACTTC	CASSASGLAGRTQYF
TRBD1	TRBV9	TRBJ2-7	-	TGTGCCAGCAGCGGATCCGGGACAGGGGCCTACGAGCAGTACTTC	CASSGSGTGAYEQYF
-	TRBV29-1	TRBJ2-3	-	TGCAGCGGTGTCTTAGATTATACGCAGTATTTT	CSGVLDYTQYF
-	TRBV9	TRBJ1-2	once	TGTGCCAGCAGCGCCGGGGGTGTCTATGGCTACACCTTC	CASSAGGVYGYTF
TRBD2	TRBV7-9	TRBJ2-3	-	TGTGCCAGCGGACTTAGCGGGAGAGGCGCAGATACGCAGTATTTT	CASGLSGRGADTQYF
-	TRBV5-1	TRBJ2-5	-	TGCGCCAGCAGCTTAGGCGGGTCTGCGTTCGGGGAGACCCAGTACTTC	CASSLGGSAFGETQYF
TRBD1	TRBV11-3	TRBJ2-6	-	TGTGCCAGCAGCAGAGGCGGACAGGGGACCCTATCTGGGGCCAACGTCCTGACTTTC	CASSRGGQGTLSGANVLTF
TRBD2	TRBV18	TRBJ2-7	-	TGTGCCAGCTCCTTAGCGGGAGGGCCATACGAGCAGTACTTC	CASSLAGGPYEQYF
-	TRBV11-2	TRBJ2-7	-	TGTGCCAGCAGCTTAGCGGCCTACGAGCAGTACTTC	CASSLAAYEQYF
-	TRBV28	TRBJ1-5	-	TGTGCCAGCACCGCCCTGGGGGGGGGCAATCAGCCCCAGCATTTT	CASTALGGGNQPQHF
TRBD2	TRBV15	TRBJ2-5	-	TGTGCCACCAGCAGAGATTTAGCGGGAGTAGGAGAGACCCAGTACTTC	CATSRDLAGVGETQYF
TRBD1	TRBV5-4	TRBJ1-2	-	TGTGCCAGCAGCTCCACCCCGGGAGGACAGGGGCTGCGAGGCTACACCTTC	CASSSTPGGQGLRGYTF
-	TRBV19	TRBJ2-2	-	TGTGCCAGTAGAGCCAGGGGCGACACCGGGGAGCTGTTTTTT	CASRARGDTGELFF
-	TRBV3-1/TRBV3-2	TRBJ2-7	-	TGTGCCAGCAGCCCGCAATATTCCGGGGGCTACGAGCAGTACTTC	CASSPQYSGGYEQYF
TRBD2	TRBV19	TRBJ2-4	-	TGTGCCAGTAGTCGGACTAGCGGGGGAACAGCCAAAAACATTCAGTACTTC	CASSRTSGGTAKNIQYF
-	TRBV3-1/TRBV3-2	TRBJ1-5	-	TGTGCCAGCAGCCAGAGGCTGACAGGAAAGGGTCAGCCCCAGCATTTT	CASSQRLTGKGQPQHF
-	TRBV5-8	TRBJ2-5	-	TGTGCCAGCAGCTCTCCGATCCGGGAGACCCAGTACTTC	CASSSPIRETQYF
-	TRBV15	TRBJ1-3	-	TGTGCCACCAGCAGAGCCCGGGACACGGGAAACACCATATATTTT	CATSRARDTGNTIYF
-	TRBV3-1/TRBV3-2	TRBJ1-1	-	TGTGCCAGCAGCCGACAATCGGAAATCACTGAAGCTTTCTTT	CASSRQSEITEAFF
-	TRBV10-3	TRBJ2-1	-	TGTGCCATCAGTGAGTCAGAGCTAAATGAGCAGTTCTTC	CAISESELNEQFF
-	TRBV9	TRBJ2-5	-	TGTGCCAGCAGCGTAGCCGGGAGATGGGAGACCCAGTACTTC	CASSVAGRWETQYF
TRBD2	TRBV6-5	TRBJ2-1	-	TGTGCCAGCACTTCGGGGGGGTCCTACAATGAGCAGTTCTTC	CASTSGGSYNEQFF
-	TRBV5-1	TRBJ1-5	once	TGCGCCAGCAGCCCTACGGGGGGGGCCGGGCAGCCCCAGCATTTT	CASSPTGGAGQPQHF
-	TRBV6-5	TRBJ1-5	-	TGTGCCAGCATGCTTGCCGAGGGTCAGCCCCAGCATTTT	CASMLAEGQPQHF
-	TRBV6-1	TRBJ2-2	-	TGTGCCAGCAGTGATTTTGATCGGGGGGAGCTGTTTTTT	CASSDFDRGELFF
TRBD1	TRBV2	TRBJ1-6	-	TGTGCCAGCATCGCCTGGGACAGGGGGAATTCACCCCTCCACTTT	CASIAWDRGNSPLHF
TRBD1	TRBV10-3	TRBJ1-2	-	TGTGCCATCAGTCCACAGGGGGCTCTTCAAAACTATGGCTACACCTTC	CAISPQGALQNYGYTF
-	TRBV27	TRBJ1-4	-	TGTGCCAGCAGGTCCGATTCAAGGGGAGGAAAACTGTTTTTT	CASRSDSRGGKLFF
TRBD1	TRBV28	TRBJ1-2	-	TGTGCCAGCTTAAAGGGGGACAGGGTCTATGGCTACACCTTC	CASLKGDRVYGYTF
-	TRBV19	TRBJ2-2	-	TGTGCCAGTAGTATTCTGAACACCGGGGAGCTGTTTTTT	CASSILNTGELFF
-	TRBV7-3	TRBJ2-5	-	TGTGCCAGCAGCTTAGGCGGGAAGTACCAAGAGACCCAGTACTTC	CASSLGGKYQETQYF
-	TRBV5-4	TRBJ1-3	-	TGTGCCAGCAGCTCCCAGGCGAATGGAAACACCATATATTTT	CASSSQANGNTIYF
TRBD1	TRBV2	TRBJ1-4	once	TGTGCCAGTACCGCCGGGACAGGGGATGAAAAACTGTTTTTT	CASTAGTGDEKLFF
-	TRBV7-9	TRBJ2-1	-	TGTGCCAGCAGCTCCTCCCAAACTGGCAATGAGCAGTTCTTC	CASSSSQTGNEQFF
-	TRBV28	TRBJ2-5	-	TGTGCCAGCAGTCGCAGGTTCCAAGAGACCCAGTACTTC	CASSRRFQETQYF
-	TRBV2	TRBJ2-3	-	TGTGCCAGCAGTGAGGTACTTTCTAGCACAGATACGCAGTATTTT	CASSEVLSSTDTQYF
-	TRBV28	TRBJ1-3	-	TGTGCCAGCCACACGGGGTACTCTGGAAACACCATATATTTT	CASHTGYSGNTIYF
-	TRBV24-1	TRBJ2-1	-	TGTGCCACCAGTGATAGGACGCGGGACAATGAGCAGTTCTTC	CATSDRTRDNEQFF
-	TRBV9	TRBJ2-7	-	TGTGCCAGCAGCTCTGGACAGCTTCACTACGAGCAGTACTTC	CASSSGQLHYEQYF
TRBD1	TRBV19	TRBJ1-6	-	TGTGCCAGTACCGAAGCACAGGGGATGGGTTCACCCCTCCACTTT	CASTEAQGMGSPLHF
-	TRBV3-1/TRBV3-2	TRBJ1-1	-	TGTGCCAGCAGCCAAGCCCCTGAGTTCACTGAAGCTTTCTTT	CASSQAPEFTEAFF
-	TRBV28	TRBJ2-3	-	TGTGCCAGCAGTTTACCAGGGCTGGCCACGGCAGATACGCAGTATTTT	CASSLPGLATADTQYF
TRBD2	TRBV11-2	TRBJ2-7	-	TGTGCCAGCAGCTTAGGGGGACCGGGACTATACTACGAGCAGTACTTC	CASSLGGPGLYYEQYF
-	TRBV7-2	TRBJ2-7	-	TGTGCCAGCAGCTTTTTGACCGGGGTCCCCTACGAGCAGTACTTC	CASSFLTGVPYEQYF
TRBD1	TRBV18	TRBJ2-7	-	TGTGCCAGCTCACCAATTCCACAGGGGTACGAGCAGTACTTC	CASSPIPQGYEQYF
-	TRBV19	TRBJ2-5	few	TGTGCCAGTAACGCTCAGGGGCGGACGTACCAAGAGACCCAGTACTTC	CASNAQGRTYQETQYF
TRBD2	TRBV5-1	TRBJ2-1	-	TGCGCCAGCAGCCCAAGGACTAGCGGGTACAGCTCCTACAATGAGCAGTTCTTC	CASSPRTSGYSSYNEQFF
TRBD2	TRBV3-1/TRBV3-2	TRBJ2-5	-	TGTGCCAGCAGCCCCCAAGTTAGCGGGAGCTCGGAGACCCAGTACTTC	CASSPQVSGSSETQYF
-	TRBV4-2	TRBJ2-2	few	TGTGCCAGCAGCCACCCGGGACAAAACACCGGGGAGCTGTTTTTT	CASSHPGQNTGELFF
-	TRBV9	TRBJ1-1	-	TGTGCCAGCAGCGCTAGTTTCGGTACTGAAGCTTTCTTT	CASSASFGTEAFF